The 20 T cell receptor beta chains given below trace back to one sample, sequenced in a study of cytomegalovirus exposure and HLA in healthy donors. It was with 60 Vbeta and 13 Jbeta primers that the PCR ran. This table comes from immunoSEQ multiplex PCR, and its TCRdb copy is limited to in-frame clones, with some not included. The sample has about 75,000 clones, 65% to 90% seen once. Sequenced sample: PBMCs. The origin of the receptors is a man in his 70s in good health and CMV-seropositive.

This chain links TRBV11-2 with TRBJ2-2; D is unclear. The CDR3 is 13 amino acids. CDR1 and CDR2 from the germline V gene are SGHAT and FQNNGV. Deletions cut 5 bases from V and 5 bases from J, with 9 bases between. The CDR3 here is CASSPRNTGELFF. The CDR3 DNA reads TGTGCCAGCAGCCCTAGAAATACCGGGGAGCTGTTTTTT.

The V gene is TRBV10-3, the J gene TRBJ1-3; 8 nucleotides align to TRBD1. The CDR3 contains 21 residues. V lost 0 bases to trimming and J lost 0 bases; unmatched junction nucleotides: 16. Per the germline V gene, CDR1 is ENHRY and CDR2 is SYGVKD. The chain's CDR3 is CAISESVGGRGPGSSGNTIYF. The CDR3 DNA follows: TGTGCCATCAGTGAGTCCGTTGGTGGCAGGGGGCCGGGAAGCTCTGGAAACACCATATATTTT.

The CDR3 DNA reads as TGTGCCAGCAGCCATTCGCTAGCGGGCAGCTCCTACAATGAGCAGTTCTTC. It specifies CASSHSLAGSSYNEQFF. The genes are TRBV28 and TRBJ2-1; 8 bases agree with TRBD2. Germline CDR1 reads MDHEN; CDR2 reads SYDVKM. V lost 6 bases, J lost 0 bases, and 10 bases stayed unmatched. The CDR3 sequence is 17 residues long.

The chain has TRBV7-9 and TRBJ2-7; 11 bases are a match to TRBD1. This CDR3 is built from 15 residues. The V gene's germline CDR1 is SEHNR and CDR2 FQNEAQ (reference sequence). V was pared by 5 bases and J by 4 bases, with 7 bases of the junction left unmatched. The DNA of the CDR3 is TGTGCCAGCAGCAGGTTGGGACAGGGGGGATACGAGCAGTACTTC. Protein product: CASSRLGQGGYEQYF.

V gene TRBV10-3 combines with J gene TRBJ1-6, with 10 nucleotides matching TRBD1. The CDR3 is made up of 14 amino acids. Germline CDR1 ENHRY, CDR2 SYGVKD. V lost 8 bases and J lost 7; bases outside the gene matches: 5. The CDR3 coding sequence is TGTGCCATCTCGGCGGGACAGGGGAATTCACCCCTCCACTTT. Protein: CAISAGQGNSPLHF.

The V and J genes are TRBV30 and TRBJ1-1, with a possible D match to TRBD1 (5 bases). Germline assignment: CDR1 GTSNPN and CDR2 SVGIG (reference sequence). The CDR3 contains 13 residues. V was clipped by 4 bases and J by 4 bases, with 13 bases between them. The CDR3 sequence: CAWNRGGSTEAFF. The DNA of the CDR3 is TGTGCCTGGAACCGGGGGGGGAGCACTGAAGCTTTCTTT.

The CDR3, as DNA: TGTGCCAGCCAGGACAGGGCCCAGTTCTTC. This translates into CASQDRAQFF. The genes are TRBV6-1 and TRBJ2-1; 8 bases agree with TRBD1. V was clipped by 8 bases and J by 13 bases; unmatched bases: 4. Germline V gene sequence: CDR1 MNHNS, CDR2 SASEGT. The CDR3 runs to 10 residues.

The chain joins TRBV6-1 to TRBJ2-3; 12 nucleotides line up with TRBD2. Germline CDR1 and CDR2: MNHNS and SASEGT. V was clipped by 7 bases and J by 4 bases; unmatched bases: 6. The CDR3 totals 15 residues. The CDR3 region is CASTRASGGADTQYF. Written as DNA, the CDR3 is TGTGCCAGCACGCGAGCTAGCGGGGGGGCAGATACGCAGTATTTT.

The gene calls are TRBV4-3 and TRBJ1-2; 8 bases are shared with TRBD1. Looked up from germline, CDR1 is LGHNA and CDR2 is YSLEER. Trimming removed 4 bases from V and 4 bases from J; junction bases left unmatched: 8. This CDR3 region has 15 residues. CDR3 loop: CASSPPGQGSYGYTF. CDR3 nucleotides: TGCGCCAGCAGCCCTCCAGGACAGGGCTCCTATGGCTACACCTTC.

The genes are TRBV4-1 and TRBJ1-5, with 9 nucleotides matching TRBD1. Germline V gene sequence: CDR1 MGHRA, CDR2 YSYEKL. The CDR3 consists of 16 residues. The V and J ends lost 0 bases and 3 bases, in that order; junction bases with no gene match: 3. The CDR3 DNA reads TGCGCCAGCAGCCAAGATTACAGGGGGCACAATCAGCCCCAGCATTTT. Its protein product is CASSQDYRGHNQPQHF.

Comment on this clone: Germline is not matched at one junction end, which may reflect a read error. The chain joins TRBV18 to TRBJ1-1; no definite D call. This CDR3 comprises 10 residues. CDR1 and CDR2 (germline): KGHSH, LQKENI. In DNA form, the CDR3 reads TGTGCCAGCTCACCACCGCGTAGATCTTTT. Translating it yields CASSPPRRSF.

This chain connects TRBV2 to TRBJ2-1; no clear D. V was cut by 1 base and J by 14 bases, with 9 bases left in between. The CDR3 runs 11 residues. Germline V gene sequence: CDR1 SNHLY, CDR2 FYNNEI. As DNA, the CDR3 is TGTGCCAGCAGTGAAGATTCCATAGAGTTCTTC. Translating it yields CASSEDSIEFF.

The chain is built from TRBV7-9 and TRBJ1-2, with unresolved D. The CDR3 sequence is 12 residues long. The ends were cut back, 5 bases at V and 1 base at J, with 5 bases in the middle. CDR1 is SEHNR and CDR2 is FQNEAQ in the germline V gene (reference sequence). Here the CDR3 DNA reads TGTGCCAGCAGCCCACTTAACTATGGCTACACCTTC. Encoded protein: CASSPLNYGYTF.

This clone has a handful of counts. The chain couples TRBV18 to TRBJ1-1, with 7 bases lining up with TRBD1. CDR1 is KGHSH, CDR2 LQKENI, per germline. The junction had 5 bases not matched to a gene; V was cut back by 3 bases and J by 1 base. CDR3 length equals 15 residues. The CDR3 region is CASSPGQAQNTEAFF. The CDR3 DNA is TGTGCCAGCTCACCCGGACAGGCTCAGAACACTGAAGCTTTCTTT. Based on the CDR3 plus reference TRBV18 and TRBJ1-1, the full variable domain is NAGVMQNPRHLVRRRGQEARLRCSPMKGHSHVYWYRQLPEEGLKFMVYLQKENIIDESGMPKERFSAEFPKEGPSILRIQQVVRGDSAAYFCASSPGQAQNTEAFFGQGTRLTVV.

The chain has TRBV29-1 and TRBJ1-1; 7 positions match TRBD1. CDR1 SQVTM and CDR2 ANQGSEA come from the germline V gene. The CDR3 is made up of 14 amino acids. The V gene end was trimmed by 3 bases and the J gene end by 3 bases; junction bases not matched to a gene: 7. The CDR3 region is CSVDRGQRDTEAFF. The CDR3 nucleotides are TGCAGCGTTGATAGGGGGCAGCGGGACACTGAAGCTTTCTTT.

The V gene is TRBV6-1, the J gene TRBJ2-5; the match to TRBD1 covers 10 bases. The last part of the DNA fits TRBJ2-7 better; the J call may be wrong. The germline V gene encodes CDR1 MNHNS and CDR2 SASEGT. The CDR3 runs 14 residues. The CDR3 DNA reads TGTGCCAGCATTGTGACAGGGGGCCCCTACGAGCAGTACTTC. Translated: CASIVTGGPYEQYF.

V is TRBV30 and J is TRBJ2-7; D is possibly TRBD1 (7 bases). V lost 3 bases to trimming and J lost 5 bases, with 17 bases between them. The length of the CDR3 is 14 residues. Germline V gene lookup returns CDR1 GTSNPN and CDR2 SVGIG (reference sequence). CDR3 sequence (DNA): TGTGCCTGGAGCAGGGGGGTAGGGGGGAACGAGCAGTACTTC. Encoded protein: CAWSRGVGGNEQYF.

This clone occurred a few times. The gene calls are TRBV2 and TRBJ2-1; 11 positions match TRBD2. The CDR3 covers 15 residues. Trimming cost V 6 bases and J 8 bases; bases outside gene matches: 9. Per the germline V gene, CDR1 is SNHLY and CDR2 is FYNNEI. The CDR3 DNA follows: TGTGCCAGCAGCGCCTCTAGCGGGGGGCAGGATGAGCAGTTCTTC. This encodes CASSASSGGQDEQFF.

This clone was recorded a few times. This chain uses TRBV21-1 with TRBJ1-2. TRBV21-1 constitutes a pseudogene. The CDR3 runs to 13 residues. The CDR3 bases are TGTGCCAGCAGCAAACAGGGAGGTGGCGGCTACACCTTC. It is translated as CASSKQGGGGYTF.

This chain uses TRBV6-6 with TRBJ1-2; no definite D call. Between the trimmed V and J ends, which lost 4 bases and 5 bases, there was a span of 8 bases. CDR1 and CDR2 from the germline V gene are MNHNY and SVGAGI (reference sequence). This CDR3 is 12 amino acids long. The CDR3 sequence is CASSWEGYGYTF. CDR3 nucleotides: TGTGCCAGCAGTTGGGAGGGTTATGGCTACACCTTC.